This T cell receptor beta chain appears in the sequencing data of a study of CD8+CD57+ T cells in acquired aplastic anemia. Study-wide background: DNA recovered from sorted CD4+ and CD8+ cells had a mean of 3.2 ug.

Points from the study as a whole: Patients and controls had in common approximately 29 CD8+ CDR3 sequences.

This clonotype appeared many times. Its specificity is not known. Sequencing was done on patients that had shown CD8+CD57+ cell expansion by flow cytometry. Every patient had severe acquired aplastic anemia. TCR beta VDJ and CDR3 profiles were obtained from a genomic DNA template. TCRdb fed the reads into MiXCR, producing one record per CDR3 protein. The table lists some 200,000 distinct CDR3 sequences, less than 60% of them singletons. The TCR comes from a human donor with aplastic anemia. Input material: sorted CD4+, CD8+, or CD8+CD57+ T cells (not recorded which) from PBMCs.

The CDR3 bases are TGCAGTGCCAGGAACCCCGAACTTCAGGACAGCTCTGGAAACACCATATATTTT. It specifies CSARNPELQDSSGNTIYF. This sequence joins TRBV20-1 and TRBJ1-3, with D possibly being TRBD1 (6 bases). The germline CDR1 and CDR2 sequences are DFQATT and SNEGSKA (reference sequence). V was clipped by 6 bases and J by 0 bases, with 24 bases between them. The CDR3 is 18 amino acids.